This T cell receptor (beta chain) was identified in a study of blood T cell repertoires in COVID-19 (dated by TCRdb to about 2020). With respect to the entire study: The collaborator samples originated in the United States, Italy and Spain and spanned the acute and convalescent phases of COVID-19. Where available, HLA class I and class II types were taken from metadata supplied by the sample provider and were not determined by assay-based typing. The repertoires were released in a freely available public database intended as a resource for research on the immune response to SARS-CoV-2. Subjects who had been exposed to COVID-19, were actively infected with it, or had recovered from it provided the deeply sampled blood TCRbeta repertoires that made up the dataset. Sample metadata almost always included a de-identified subject ID, COVID-19 status, age in years and sex. The samples were drawn from the first 160 participants of the ongoing ImmuneRACE study and from 1,254 subjects provided by 6 global collaborators. The material from the prospective study consisted of cDNA or gDNA derived from T cells, B-cell-depleted T cells, or PBMCs.

Broader findings and caveats from the paper: The quantity of clinical and demographic metadata differed by source and by participant and was supplied without curation.

The CDR3 numbers 14 residues from cysteine through phenylalanine. The retained sequence is limited to the CDR3, 42 bases, with the frame set at the first base. According to the germline V gene, CDR1 reads MDHEN and CDR2 reads SYDVKM. Trimming takes 7 bases from V and 1 base from J, and the germline ends sit 8 bases apart. Whole blood was collected in K2EDTA tubes by collaborating institutions according to the institutions' own protocols. Collaborator samples were shipped for TCRbeta analysis as frozen whole blood, isolated PBMCs, or DNA extracted from either sample type. As for this clone: Its antigen has not been determined. Within one base of it there is no much larger clone, and no base qualities were kept.

TCRbeta CDR3 regions were amplified from genomic DNA by means of the immunoSEQ Assay, a bias-controlled multiplex PCR. The source study handled its data this way. Within the assay, amplification of reference gene primers was used to estimate how many nucleated cells each sample contained. To quantify the absolute abundance of each unique TCRbeta CDR3 rearrangement, sequence reads were collapsed and filtered. For each sample, productive Simpson clonality was calculated as the square root of Simpson's diversity index over productive rearrangements. The table comes from immuneACCESS by way of TCRdb, which keeps in-frame sequences with V and J called. Part of the clones is missing from these tables; in studies checked, under half for an unresolved V gene and the rest for unknown reasons. V, J and clone size reflect that table, while D and trimming were determined from the DNA. For this sample the table gives under 200,000 clones, of which approximately 90% were detected only once. About 0.54% of the sample comes from the top ten.

Recombination connected TRBV28 to TRBJ2-6; TRBD2 is a weak D gene call, 5 bases matching. The sample taken for sequencing was peripheral blood. The TCR originated in a middle-aged man with acute or convalescent COVID-19. The nucleotide sequence reads as follows: TGTGCCAGCACTTGGGAGTCTGGGGCCAACGTCCTGACTTTC. The resulting protein is CASTWESGANVLTF.